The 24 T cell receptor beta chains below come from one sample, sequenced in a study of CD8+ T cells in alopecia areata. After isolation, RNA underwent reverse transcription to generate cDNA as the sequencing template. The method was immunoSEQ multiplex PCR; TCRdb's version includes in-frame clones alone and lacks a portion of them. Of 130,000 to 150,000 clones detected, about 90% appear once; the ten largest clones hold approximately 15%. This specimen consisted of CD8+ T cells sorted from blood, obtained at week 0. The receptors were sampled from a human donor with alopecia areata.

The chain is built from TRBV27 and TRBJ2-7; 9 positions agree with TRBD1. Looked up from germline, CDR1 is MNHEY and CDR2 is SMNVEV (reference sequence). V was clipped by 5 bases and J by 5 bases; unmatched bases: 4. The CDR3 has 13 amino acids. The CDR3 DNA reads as TGTGCCAGCAGTCAAGGGACAGGGAACGAGCAGTACTTC. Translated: CASSQGTGNEQYF.

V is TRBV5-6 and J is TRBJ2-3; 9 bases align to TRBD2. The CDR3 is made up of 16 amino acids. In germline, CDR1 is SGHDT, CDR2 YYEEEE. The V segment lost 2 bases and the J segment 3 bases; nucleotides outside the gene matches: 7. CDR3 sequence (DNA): TGTGCCAGCAGCTTAGGTAGCGGGAGTTGGACAGATACGCAGTATTTT. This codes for CASSLGSGSWTDTQYF.

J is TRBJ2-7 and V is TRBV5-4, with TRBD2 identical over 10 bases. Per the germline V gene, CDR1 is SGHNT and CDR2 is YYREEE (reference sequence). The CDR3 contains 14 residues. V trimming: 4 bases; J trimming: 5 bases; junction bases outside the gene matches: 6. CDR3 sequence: CASSPGLAENEQYF. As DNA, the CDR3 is TGTGCCAGCAGCCCCGGACTAGCGGAAAACGAGCAGTACTTC.

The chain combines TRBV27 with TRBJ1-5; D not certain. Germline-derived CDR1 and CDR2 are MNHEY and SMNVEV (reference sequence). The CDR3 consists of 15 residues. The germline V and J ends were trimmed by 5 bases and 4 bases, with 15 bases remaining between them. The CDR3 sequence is CASSEGTTVNQPQHF. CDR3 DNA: TGTGCCAGCAGTGAGGGAACTACTGTTAATCAGCCCCAGCATTTT.

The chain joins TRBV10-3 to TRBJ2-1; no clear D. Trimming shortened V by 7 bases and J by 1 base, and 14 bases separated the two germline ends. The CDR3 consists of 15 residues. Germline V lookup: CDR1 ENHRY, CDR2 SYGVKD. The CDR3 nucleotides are TGTGCCATCACCCCGTCCTATGCGTCCTACAATGAGCAGTTCTTC. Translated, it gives CAITPSYASYNEQFF.

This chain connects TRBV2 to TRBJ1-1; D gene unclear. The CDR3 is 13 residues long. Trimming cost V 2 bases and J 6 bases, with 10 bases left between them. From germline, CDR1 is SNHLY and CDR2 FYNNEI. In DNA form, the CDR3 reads TGTGCCAGCAGTGAACTGGGTCTGGCTGAAGCTTTCTTT. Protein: CASSELGLAEAFF.

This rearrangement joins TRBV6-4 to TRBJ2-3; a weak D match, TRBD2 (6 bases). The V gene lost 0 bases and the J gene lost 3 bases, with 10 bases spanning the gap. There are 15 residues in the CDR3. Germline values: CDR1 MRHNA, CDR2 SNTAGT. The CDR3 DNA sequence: TGTGCCAGCAGTGACTCTACTAGCCCAACAGATACGCAGTATTTT. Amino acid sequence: CASSDSTSPTDTQYF.

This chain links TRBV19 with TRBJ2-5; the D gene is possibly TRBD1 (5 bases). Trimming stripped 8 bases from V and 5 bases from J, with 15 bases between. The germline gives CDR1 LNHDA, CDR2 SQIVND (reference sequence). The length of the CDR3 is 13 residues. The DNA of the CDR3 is TGTGCCAGTGGCTCAGGGATTTCGGAGACCCAGTACTTC. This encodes CASGSGISETQYF.

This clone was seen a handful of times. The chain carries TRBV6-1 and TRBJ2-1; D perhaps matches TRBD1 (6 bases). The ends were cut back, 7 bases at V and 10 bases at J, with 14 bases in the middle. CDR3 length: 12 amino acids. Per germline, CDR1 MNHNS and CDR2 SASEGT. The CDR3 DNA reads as TGTGCCAGCATGTCGTGGACAGCAGAGCAGTTCTTC. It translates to CASMSWTAEQFF.

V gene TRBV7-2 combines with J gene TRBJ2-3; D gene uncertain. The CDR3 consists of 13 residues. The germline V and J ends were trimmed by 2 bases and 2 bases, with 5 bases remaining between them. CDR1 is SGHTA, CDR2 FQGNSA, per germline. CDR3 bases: TGTGCCAGCAGCTTATCCCTCACAGATACGCAGTATTTT. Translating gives CASSLSLTDTQYF.

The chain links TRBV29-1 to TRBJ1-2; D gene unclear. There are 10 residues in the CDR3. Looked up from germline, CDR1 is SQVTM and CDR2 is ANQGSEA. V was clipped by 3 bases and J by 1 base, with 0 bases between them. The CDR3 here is CSVDNYGYTF. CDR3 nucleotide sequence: TGCAGCGTTGATAACTATGGCTACACCTTC.

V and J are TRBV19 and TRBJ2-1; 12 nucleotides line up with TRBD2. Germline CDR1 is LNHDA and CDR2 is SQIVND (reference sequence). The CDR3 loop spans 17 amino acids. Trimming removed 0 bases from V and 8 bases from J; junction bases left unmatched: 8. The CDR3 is CASSIDLTSGSEDEQFF. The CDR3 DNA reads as TGTGCCAGTAGTATAGATCTGACTAGCGGGAGCGAGGATGAGCAGTTCTTC.

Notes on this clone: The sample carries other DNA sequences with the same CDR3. The CDR3 here is CASSHGTDTQYF. As DNA, the CDR3 is TGTGCCAGCAGCCACGGCACAGATACGCAGTATTTT. This sequence joins TRBV4-2 and TRBJ2-3; D not resolved. Between the trimmed V and J ends, which lost 3 bases and 1 base, there was a span of 2 bases. This CDR3 comprises 12 residues. Germline loops: CDR1 LGHNA, CDR2 YNFKEQ.

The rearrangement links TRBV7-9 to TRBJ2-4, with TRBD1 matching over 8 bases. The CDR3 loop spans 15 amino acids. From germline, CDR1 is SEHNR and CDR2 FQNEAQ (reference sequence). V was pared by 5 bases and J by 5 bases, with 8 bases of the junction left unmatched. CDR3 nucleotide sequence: TGTGCCAGCAGCCAATTCCAGGGGGCCGAAAACATTCAGTACTTC. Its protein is CASSQFQGAENIQYF. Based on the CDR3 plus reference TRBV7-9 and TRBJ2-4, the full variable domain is DTGVSQNPRHKITKRGQNVTFRCDPISEHNRLYWYRQTLGQGPEFLTYFQNEAQLEKSRLLSDRFSAERPKGSFSTLEIQRTEQGDSAMYLCASSQFQGAENIQYFGAGTRLSVL.

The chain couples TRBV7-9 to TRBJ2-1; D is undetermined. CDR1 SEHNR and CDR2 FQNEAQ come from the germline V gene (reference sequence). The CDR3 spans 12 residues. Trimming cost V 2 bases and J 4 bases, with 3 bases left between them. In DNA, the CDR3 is TGTGCCAGCAGCTTACATTACAATGAGCAGTTCTTC. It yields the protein CASSLHYNEQFF. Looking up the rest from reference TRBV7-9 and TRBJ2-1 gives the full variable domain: DTGVSQNPRHKITKRGQNVTFRCDPISEHNRLYWYRQTLGQGPEFLTYFQNEAQLEKSRLLSDRFSAERPKGSFSTLEIQRTEQGDSAMYLCASSLHYNEQFFGPGTRLTVL.

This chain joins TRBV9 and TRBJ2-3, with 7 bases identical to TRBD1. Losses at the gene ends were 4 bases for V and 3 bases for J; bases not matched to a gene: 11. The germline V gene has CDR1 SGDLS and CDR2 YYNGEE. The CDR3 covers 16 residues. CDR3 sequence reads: CASSRMDRILTDTQYF. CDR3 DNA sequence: TGTGCCAGCAGCCGTATGGACAGGATCCTAACAGATACGCAGTATTTT.

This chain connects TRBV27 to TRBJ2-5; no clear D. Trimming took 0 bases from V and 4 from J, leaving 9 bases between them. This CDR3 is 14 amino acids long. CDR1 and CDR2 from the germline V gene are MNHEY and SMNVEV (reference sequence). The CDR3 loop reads CASSLSRTGETQYF. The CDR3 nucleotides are TGTGCCAGCAGTTTATCCCGGACGGGAGAGACCCAGTACTTC.

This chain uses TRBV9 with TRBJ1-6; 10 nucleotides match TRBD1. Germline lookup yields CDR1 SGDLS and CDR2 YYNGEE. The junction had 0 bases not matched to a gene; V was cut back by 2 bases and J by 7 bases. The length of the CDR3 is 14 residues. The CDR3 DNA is TGTGCCAGCAGCGTGGACAGGGGGAATTCACCCCTCCACTTT. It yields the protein CASSVDRGNSPLHF.

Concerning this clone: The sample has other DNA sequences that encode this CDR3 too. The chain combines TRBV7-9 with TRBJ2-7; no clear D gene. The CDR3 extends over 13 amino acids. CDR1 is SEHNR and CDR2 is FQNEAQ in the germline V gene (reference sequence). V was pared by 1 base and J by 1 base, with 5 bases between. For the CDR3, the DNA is TGTGCCAGCAGCTTAGGACGATCCTACGAGCAGTACTTC. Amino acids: CASSLGRSYEQYF. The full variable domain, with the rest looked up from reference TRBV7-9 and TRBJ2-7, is DTGVSQNPRHKITKRGQNVTFRCDPISEHNRLYWYRQTLGQGPEFLTYFQNEAQLEKSRLLSDRFSAERPKGSFSTLEIQRTEQGDSAMYLCASSLGRSYEQYFGPGTRLTVT.

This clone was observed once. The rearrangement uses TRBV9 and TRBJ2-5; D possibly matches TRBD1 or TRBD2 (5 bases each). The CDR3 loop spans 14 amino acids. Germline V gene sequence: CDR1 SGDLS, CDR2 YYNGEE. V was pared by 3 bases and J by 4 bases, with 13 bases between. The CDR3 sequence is CASSEGERGETQYF. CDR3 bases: TGTGCCAGCAGCGAGGGAGAGAGGGGAGAGACCCAGTACTTC.

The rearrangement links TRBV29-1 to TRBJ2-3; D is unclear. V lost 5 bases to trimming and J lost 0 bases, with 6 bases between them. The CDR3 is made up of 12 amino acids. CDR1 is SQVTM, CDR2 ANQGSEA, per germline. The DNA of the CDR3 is TGCAGCGTTCCCTGGAGCACAGATACGCAGTATTTT. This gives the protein CSVPWSTDTQYF.

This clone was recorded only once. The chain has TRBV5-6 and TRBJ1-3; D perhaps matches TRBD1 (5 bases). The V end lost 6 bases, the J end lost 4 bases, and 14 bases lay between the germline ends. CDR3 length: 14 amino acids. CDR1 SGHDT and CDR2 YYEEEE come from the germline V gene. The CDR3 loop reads CASTGDRFGNTIYF. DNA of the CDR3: TGTGCCAGCACCGGAGACAGATTCGGAAACACCATATATTTT.

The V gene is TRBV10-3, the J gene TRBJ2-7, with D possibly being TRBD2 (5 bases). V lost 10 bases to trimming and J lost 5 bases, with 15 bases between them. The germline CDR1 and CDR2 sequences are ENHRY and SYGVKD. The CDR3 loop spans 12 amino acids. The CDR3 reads CATLAYPHEQYF. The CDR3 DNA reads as TGTGCCACCCTAGCTTATCCCCACGAGCAGTACTTC.

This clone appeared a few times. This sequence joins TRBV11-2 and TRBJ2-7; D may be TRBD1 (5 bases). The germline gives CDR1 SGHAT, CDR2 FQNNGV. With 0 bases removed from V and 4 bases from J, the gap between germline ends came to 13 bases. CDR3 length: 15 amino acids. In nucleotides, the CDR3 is TGTGCCAGCAGCTTAGAAGGGGCCCCTGGGTACGAGCAGTACTTC. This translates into CASSLEGAPGYEQYF.